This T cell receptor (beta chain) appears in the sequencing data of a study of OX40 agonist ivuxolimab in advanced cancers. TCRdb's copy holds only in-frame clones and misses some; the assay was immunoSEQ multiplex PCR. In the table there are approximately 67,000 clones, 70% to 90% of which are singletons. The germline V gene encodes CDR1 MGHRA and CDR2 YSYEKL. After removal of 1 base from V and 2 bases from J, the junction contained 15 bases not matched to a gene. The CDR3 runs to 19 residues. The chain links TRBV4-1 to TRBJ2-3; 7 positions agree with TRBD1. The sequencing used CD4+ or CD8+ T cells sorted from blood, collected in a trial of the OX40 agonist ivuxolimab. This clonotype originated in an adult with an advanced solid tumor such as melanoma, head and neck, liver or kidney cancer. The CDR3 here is CASSQVYYRGTANTDTQYF. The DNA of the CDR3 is TGCGCCAGCAGCCAAGTCTATTATAGGGGGACAGCCAACACAGATACGCAGTATTTT.